The T cell receptor beta chain under discussion was sequenced for a study of early T cells in non-severe SARS-CoV-2 infection. Study context: Sequenced bulk RNA came from whole blood that was unsorted, and chains were unpaired. Points from the study as a whole: Reliance on VDJdb matching favored anti-spike CD8 responses; private and CD4 specificities were missed.

A note on this clonotype: Its antigen is undetermined.

This CDR3 has 16 residues. The germline V gene has CDR1 SGHNT and CDR2 YYREEE (reference sequence). The ends were cut back, 1 base at V and 7 bases at J, with 20 bases in the middle. As part of library construction, unique molecular identifiers were attached to individual cDNA molecules. Each CDR3 protein is one row after TCRdb ran MiXCR on the 5' RACE reads. The table lists under 70,000 distinct CDR3 sequences, approximately 10% of them singletons. The material sequenced was whole blood. V usage is TRBV5-4 and J usage is TRBJ2-5; D is unclear. This receptor was identified in an adult who was a healthcare worker with PCR-confirmed SARS-CoV-2 infection or an uninfected control (not recorded which). CDR3 protein: CASSLFGNVGLGTQYF. The CDR3 DNA is TGTGCCAGCAGCTTGTTTGGAAACGTGGGCCTTGGGACCCAGTACTTC.